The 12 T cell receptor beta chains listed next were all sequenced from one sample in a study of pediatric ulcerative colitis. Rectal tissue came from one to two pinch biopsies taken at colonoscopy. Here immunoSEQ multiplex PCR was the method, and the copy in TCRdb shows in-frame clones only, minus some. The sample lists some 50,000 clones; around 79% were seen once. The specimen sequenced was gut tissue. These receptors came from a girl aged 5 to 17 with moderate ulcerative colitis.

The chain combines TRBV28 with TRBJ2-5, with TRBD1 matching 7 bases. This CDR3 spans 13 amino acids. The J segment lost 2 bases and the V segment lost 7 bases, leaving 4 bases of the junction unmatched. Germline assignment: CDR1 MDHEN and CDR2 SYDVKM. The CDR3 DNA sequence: TGTGCCAGCATAGACAGGGTTCAAGAGACCCAGTACTTC. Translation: CASIDRVQETQYF.

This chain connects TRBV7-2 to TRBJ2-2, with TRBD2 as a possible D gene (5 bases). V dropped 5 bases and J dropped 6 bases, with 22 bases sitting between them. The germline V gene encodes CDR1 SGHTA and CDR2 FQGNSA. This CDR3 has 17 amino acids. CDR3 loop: CASSLWVGSFNPGELFF. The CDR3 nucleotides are TGTGCCAGCAGCCTTTGGGTGGGGAGTTTCAACCCCGGGGAGCTGTTTTTT.

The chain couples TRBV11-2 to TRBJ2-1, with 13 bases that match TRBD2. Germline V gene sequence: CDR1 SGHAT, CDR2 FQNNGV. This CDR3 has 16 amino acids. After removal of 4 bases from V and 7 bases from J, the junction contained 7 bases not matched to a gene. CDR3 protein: CASSSPGTSGINEQFF. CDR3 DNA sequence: TGTGCCAGCAGCTCCCCTGGGACTAGCGGGATTAATGAGCAGTTCTTC.

CDR3 DNA: TGTGCCAGCAGTTATTCAGGGGTTACTGAAGCTTTCTTT. It translates to CASSYSGVTEAFF. The chain employs TRBV6-5 and TRBJ1-1, with D maybe TRBD1 (6 bases). Deletions cut 3 bases from V and 5 bases from J, with 10 bases between. The germline V gene encodes CDR1 MNHEY and CDR2 SVGAGI. CDR3 length: 13 amino acids.

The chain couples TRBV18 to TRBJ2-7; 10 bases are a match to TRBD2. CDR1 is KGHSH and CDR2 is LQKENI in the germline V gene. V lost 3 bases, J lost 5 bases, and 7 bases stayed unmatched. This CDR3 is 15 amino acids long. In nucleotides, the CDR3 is TGTGCCAGCTCACCTCTTCCGAGCGGGAGGGACGAGCAGTACTTC. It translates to CASSPLPSGRDEQYF. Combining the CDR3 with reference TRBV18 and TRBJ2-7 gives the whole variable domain NAGVMQNPRHLVRRRGQEARLRCSPMKGHSHVYWYRQLPEEGLKFMVYLQKENIIDESGMPKERFSAEFPKEGPSILRIQQVVRGDSAAYFCASSPLPSGRDEQYFGPGTRLTVT.

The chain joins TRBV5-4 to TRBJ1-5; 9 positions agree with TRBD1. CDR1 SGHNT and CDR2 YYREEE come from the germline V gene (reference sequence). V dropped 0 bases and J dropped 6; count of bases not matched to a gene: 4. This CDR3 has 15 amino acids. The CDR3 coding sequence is TGTGCCAGCAGCTTGGACAGGGGGCCCGTTCAGCCCCAGCATTTT. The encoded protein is CASSLDRGPVQPQHF.

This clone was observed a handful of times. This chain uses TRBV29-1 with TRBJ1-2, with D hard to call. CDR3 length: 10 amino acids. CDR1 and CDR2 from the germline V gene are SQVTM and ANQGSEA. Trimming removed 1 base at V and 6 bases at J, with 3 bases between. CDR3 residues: CSVEGDGYTF. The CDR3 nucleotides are TGCAGCGTTGAAGGGGATGGCTACACCTTC.

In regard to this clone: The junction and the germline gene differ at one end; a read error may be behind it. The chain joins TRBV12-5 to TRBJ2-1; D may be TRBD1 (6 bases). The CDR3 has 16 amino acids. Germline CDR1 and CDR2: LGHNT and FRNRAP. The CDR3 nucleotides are TGTGCTAGTGGGTTGGTGGGGACACAATCCTACAATGAGCAGTTCTTC. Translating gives CASGLVGTQSYNEQFF.

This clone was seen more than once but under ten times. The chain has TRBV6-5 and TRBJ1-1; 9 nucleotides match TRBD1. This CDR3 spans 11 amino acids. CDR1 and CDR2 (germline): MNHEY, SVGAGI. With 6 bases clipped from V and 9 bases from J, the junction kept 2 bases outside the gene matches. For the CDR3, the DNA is TGTGCCAGCAGGGGACAGGGAAAAGCTTTCTTT. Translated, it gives CASRGQGKAFF.

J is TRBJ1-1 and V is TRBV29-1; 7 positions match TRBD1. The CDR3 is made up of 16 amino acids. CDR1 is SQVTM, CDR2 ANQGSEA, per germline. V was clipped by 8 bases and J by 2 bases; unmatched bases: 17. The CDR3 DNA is TGCAGCACGTTCCAGCCGTTAGGGGGCGCAAACACTGAAGCTTTCTTT. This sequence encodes CSTFQPLGGANTEAFF.

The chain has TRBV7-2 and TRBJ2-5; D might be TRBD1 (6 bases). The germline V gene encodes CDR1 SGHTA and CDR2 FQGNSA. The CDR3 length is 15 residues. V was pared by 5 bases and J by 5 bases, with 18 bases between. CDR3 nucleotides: TGTGCCAGCAGCACAAGCCCACAGGGTACGGAGACCCAGTACTTC. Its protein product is CASSTSPQGTETQYF.

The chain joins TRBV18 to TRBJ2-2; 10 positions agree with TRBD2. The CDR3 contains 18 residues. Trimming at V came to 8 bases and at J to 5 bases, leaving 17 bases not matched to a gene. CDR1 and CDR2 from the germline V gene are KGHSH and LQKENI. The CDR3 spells CASTALDASGSVTGELFF. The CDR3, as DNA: TGTGCCAGCACAGCCCTCGATGCTAGCGGGAGTGTGACCGGGGAGCTGTTTTTT.